A single sample is the source of the 25 T cell receptor beta chains below, sequenced in a study of T cells in Graves' hyperthyroidism and ophthalmopathy. There were TCR beta CDR3 regions amplified from RNA transcripts. A first-round RT-PCR of the TCR CDR3 used the HTBI primer set. TCRdb passed the multiplex PCR reads through MiXCR, listing each CDR3 protein once. The sample lists around 200,000 distinct CDR3 sequences, about 17% occurring once. The material sequenced was blood. The receptors stem from a woman in her forties or fifties with Graves' hyperthyroidism.

The chain uses TRBV28 and TRBJ2-2; TRBD1 aligns across 9 bases. The CDR3 has 16 residues. With V trimmed by 6 bases and J by 4 bases, 9 bases remained unmatched. In germline, CDR1 is MDHEN, CDR2 SYDVKM. The CDR3 reads CASRGTGTGTTGELFF. The CDR3 region has the DNA TGTGCCAGCAGGGGGACCGGGACAGGGACCACCGGGGAGCTGTTTTTT.

At least ten counts were recorded for this clonotype. The CDR3 DNA reads as TGTGCCAGCAGCTTAGGGGCAGATAGTCCTTTCTTT. Translating gives CASSLGADSPFF. The V gene is TRBV11-2, the J gene TRBJ1-1; D is unresolved. The CDR3 has 12 amino acids. Trimming removed 1 base at V and 12 bases at J, with 12 bases between. Germline loops: CDR1 SGHAT, CDR2 FQNNGV. Based on the CDR3 plus reference TRBV11-2 and TRBJ1-1, the full variable domain is EAGVAQSPRYKIIEKRQSVAFWCNPISGHATLYWYQQILGQGPKLLIQFQNNGVVDDSQLPKDRFSAERLKGVDSTLKIQPAKLEDSAVYLCASSLGADSPFFGQGTRLTVV.

The chain links TRBV7-9 to TRBJ1-5; TRBD1 agrees at 7 bases. The ends lost 1 base at V and 5 bases at J; junction bases unmatched: 5. The CDR3 has 15 residues. Germline CDR1 reads SEHNR; CDR2 reads FQNEAQ (reference sequence). CDR3 DNA: TGTGCCAGCAGCTTAGGAGGGGGCCCTGATCAGCCCCAGCATTTT. As protein: CASSLGGGPDQPQHF.

The chain couples TRBV7-9 to TRBJ1-1; tentatively, D is TRBD1 (6 bases). Trimming removed 11 bases from V and 0 bases from J, with 13 bases in between. The CDR3 is 13 residues long. CDR1 and CDR2 from the germline V gene are SEHNR and FQNEAQ (reference sequence). CDR3 region: CAPSRDMNTEAFF. The CDR3 DNA reads TGTGCCCCCAGCCGGGACATGAACACTGAAGCTTTCTTT.

This clonotype was recorded many times. This chain joins TRBV20-1 and TRBJ1-6; D is uncertain. CDR3 size: 13 residues. V was pared by 3 bases and J by 5 bases, with 8 bases between. From germline, CDR1 is DFQATT and CDR2 SNEGSKA (reference sequence). The CDR3 nucleotides read TGCAGTGCTAGGGCACAGAATAATTCACCCCTCCACTTT. Protein product: CSARAQNNSPLHF.

This clonotype came up a few times. V usage is TRBV20-1 and J usage is TRBJ2-2, with 12 bases lining up with TRBD2. Germline-derived CDR1 and CDR2 are DFQATT and SNEGSKA (reference sequence). The length of the CDR3 is 17 residues. V lost 0 bases and J lost 2; bases outside the gene matches: 4. The CDR3 here is CSARDILAGGNTGELFF. CDR3 DNA sequence: TGCAGTGCTAGAGATATACTAGCGGGGGGAAACACCGGGGAGCTGTTTTTT.

This clonotype was counted many times. This chain uses TRBV11-1 with TRBJ2-5, with no clear D. Germline V gene sequence: CDR1 SGHAT, CDR2 FQDESV (reference sequence). The CDR3 consists of 17 residues. Trimming left V 5 bases short and J 2 bases short, with 21 bases between. As DNA, the CDR3 is TGTGCCAGCAGCCTGTCTACACAGTTCCCCTATCAAGAGACCCAGTACTTC. Translation: CASSLSTQFPYQETQYF.

This clonotype occurred many times. This chain links TRBV6-1 with TRBJ2-3; 7 bases are shared with TRBD1. V dropped 1 base and J dropped 7; count of bases not matched to a gene: 2. CDR3 length: 13 amino acids. CDR1 is MNHNS, CDR2 SASEGT, per germline. The CDR3 DNA reads TGTGCCAGCAGTGAAGAGGGGGCCAATACGCAGTATTTT. Translation gives CASSEEGANTQYF.

CDR3 nucleotide sequence: TGCAGTGCTACGAGCGGGATACAGGTTGGGACCCAGTACTTC. This codes for CSATSGIQVGTQYF. The chain carries TRBV20-1 and TRBJ2-5, with TRBD2 identical over 7 bases. V was clipped by 4 bases and J by 7 bases; unmatched bases: 12. Looked up from germline, CDR1 is DFQATT and CDR2 is SNEGSKA (reference sequence). CDR3 length: 14 residues.

This clonotype came up many times. The chain employs TRBV27 and TRBJ2-3; D is unresolved. The germline V gene encodes CDR1 MNHEY and CDR2 SMNVEV (reference sequence). CDR3 length: 13 amino acids. V was cut by 6 bases and J by 6 bases, with 13 bases left in between. CDR3 residues: CASSISTGDTQYF. CDR3 nucleotide sequence: TGTGCCAGCAGCATTAGTACCGGGGATACGCAGTATTTT.

This clonotype was found many times. The CDR3 sequence: CASSRQGEGEQFF. CDR3 sequence (DNA): TGCGCCAGCAGCAGACAGGGGGAGGGTGAGCAGTTCTTC. The gene calls are TRBV5-1 and TRBJ2-1; TRBD1 aligns across 9 bases. Trimming removed 4 bases from V and 9 bases from J; junction bases left unmatched: 5. CDR3 size: 13 residues. The germline V gene has CDR1 SGHRS and CDR2 YFSETQ. Full variable domain (missing parts from reference TRBV5-1 and TRBJ2-1): KAGVTQTPRYLIKTRGQQVTLSCSPISGHRSVSWYQQTPGQGLQFLFEYFSETQRNKGNFPGRFSGRQFSNSRSEMNVSTLELGDSALYLCASSRQGEGEQFFGPGTRLTVL.

This clonotype was seen at least ten times. The chain employs TRBV13 and TRBJ2-1, with D uncertain. The germline CDR1 and CDR2 sequences are PRHDT and FYEKMQ (reference sequence). The V end was cut by 8 bases, the J end by 2 bases, with 13 bases between. The CDR3 length is 14 residues. CDR3 nucleotide sequence: TGTGCCAGCGAAAGAGCCAGCCCCTACAATGAGCAGTTCTTC. This gives the protein CASERASPYNEQFF.

This clonotype was counted many times. The rearrangement links TRBV7-9 to TRBJ1-1; D unclear. Germline CDR1 SEHNR, CDR2 FQNEAQ (reference sequence). V shed 5 bases and J shed 1 base, with 14 bases lying between them. The CDR3 extends over 15 amino acids. CDR3 region: CASSEGSFANTEAFF. The DNA for the CDR3 is TGTGCCAGCAGCGAAGGGTCTTTTGCGAACACTGAAGCTTTCTTT. The full variable domain, with the rest looked up from reference TRBV7-9 and TRBJ1-1, is DTGVSQNPRHKITKRGQNVTFRCDPISEHNRLYWYRQTLGQGPEFLTYFQNEAQLEKSRLLSDRFSAERPKGSFSTLEIQRTEQGDSAMYLCASSEGSFANTEAFFGQGTRLTVV.

This clonotype was counted many times. The genes are TRBV6-6 and TRBJ2-7; possible D gene TRBD1, 6 bases. Trimming removed 0 bases at V and 0 bases at J, with 9 bases between. Germline V gives CDR1 MNHNY, CDR2 SVGAGI (reference sequence). The CDR3 totals 15 residues. The CDR3 here is CASSYSQGASYEQYF. CDR3 nucleotide sequence: TGTGCCAGCAGTTACTCACAGGGCGCCTCCTACGAGCAGTACTTC.

This clonotype was counted ten times or more. The chain uses TRBV11-2 and TRBJ2-1, with 9 nucleotides matching TRBD2. In germline, CDR1 is SGHAT, CDR2 FQNNGV. The CDR3 covers 17 residues. Trimming removed 5 bases from V and 8 bases from J; junction bases left unmatched: 16. Here the CDR3 DNA reads TGTGCCAGCAGCCGGAGTGTGTGGCGGGGGGGCCTAGATGAGCAGTTCTTC. It specifies CASSRSVWRGGLDEQFF.

Ten or more counts support this clonotype. The J gene is TRBJ2-5, the V gene TRBV9; either TRBD1 or TRBD2 may supply D (5 bases each). The CDR3 has 14 residues. The ends were cut back, 4 bases at V and 5 bases at J, with 15 bases in the middle. Germline V lookup: CDR1 SGDLS, CDR2 YYNGEE. CDR3: CASSTRDGVETQYF. In nucleotides, the CDR3 is TGTGCCAGCAGCACCCGGGACGGAGTTGAGACCCAGTACTTC.

The chain is built from TRBV27 and TRBJ1-5, with 10 bases identical to TRBD1. The CDR3 runs to 15 residues. The ends lost 4 bases at V and 7 bases at J; junction bases unmatched: 7. Looked up from germline, CDR1 is MNHEY and CDR2 is SMNVEV (reference sequence). The CDR3, as DNA: TGTGCCAGCAGTTCCCTAGACAGGGGGCGACAGCCCCAGCATTTT. It specifies CASSSLDRGRQPQHF.

The CDR3 DNA sequence: TGTGCCAGCAGTCCCGGTCCGCGGGGGACCCACAATGAGCAGTTCTTC. It codes for CASSPGPRGTHNEQFF. This chain joins TRBV6-1 and TRBJ2-1; 7 bases align to TRBD2. The CDR3 spans 16 residues. The V segment lost 5 bases and the J segment 5 bases; nucleotides outside the gene matches: 12. Germline V gene lookup returns CDR1 MNHNS and CDR2 SASEGT.

The chain employs TRBV7-9 and TRBJ2-2, with 12 bases identical to TRBD2. The CDR3 contains 18 residues. Germline V gene sequence: CDR1 SEHNR, CDR2 FQNEAQ (reference sequence). Germline trimming cut 4 bases from V and 4 bases from J; bases unmatched to any gene: 10. The CDR3 here is CASSSPLAGGSVTGELFF. DNA for the CDR3: TGTGCCAGCAGCTCGCCCCTAGCGGGGGGGAGTGTCACCGGGGAGCTGTTTTTT.

The rearrangement uses TRBV18 and TRBJ2-4; D remains ambiguous. CDR1 is KGHSH, CDR2 LQKENI, per germline. Trimming shortened V by 3 bases and J by 5 bases, and 5 bases separated the two germline ends. The CDR3 is made up of 12 amino acids. CDR3 bases: TGTGCCAGCTCACCTGACCAAAACATTCAGTACTTC. Amino acids: CASSPDQNIQYF.

Only a few counts were recorded for this clonotype. The rearrangement uses TRBV20-1 and TRBJ1-2; D call uncertain. The V and J ends lost 0 bases and 3 bases respectively, with 8 bases between them. The CDR3 is 13 amino acids. CDR1 is DFQATT and CDR2 is SNEGSKA in the germline V gene (reference sequence). The CDR3 sequence is CSARDGRYYGYTF. CDR3 coding DNA: TGCAGTGCTAGAGATGGCCGGTACTATGGCTACACCTTC.

This clonotype was picked up a small number of times. The chain couples TRBV5-5 to TRBJ2-7; possibly TRBD1 for D (5 bases). V lost 4 bases and J 0 bases, leaving 14 bases between the germline ends. The CDR3 has 15 residues. Germline V lookup: CDR1 SGHKS, CDR2 YYEKEE (reference sequence). CDR3 sequence (DNA): TGTGCCAGCAGCGAGGCGGACATTACCTCCTACGAGCAGTACTTC. Its translation: CASSEADITSYEQYF. The full variable domain, its missing parts supplied by reference TRBV5-5 and TRBJ2-7, is DAGVTQSPTHLIKTRGQQVTLRCSPISGHKSVSWYQQVLGQGPQFIFQYYEKEERGRGNFPDRFSARQFPNYSSELNVNALLLGDSALYLCASSEADITSYEQYFGPGTRLTVT.

This clonotype was recorded many times. The V and J genes are TRBV12-3 or TRBV12-4 and TRBJ2-6; unclear D gene. The CDR3 extends over 17 amino acids. Trimming stripped 3 bases from V and 2 bases from J, with 14 bases between. In DNA form, the CDR3 reads TGTGCCAGCAGTTTGGCTGCAGGAACCGCTGGGGCCAACGTCCTGACTTTC. It is translated as CASSLAAGTAGANVLTF.

This clonotype came up many times. V and J are TRBV10-3 and TRBJ2-3; possibly TRBD2 for D (6 bases). The CDR3 is made up of 17 amino acids. In germline, CDR1 is ENHRY, CDR2 SYGVKD. Trimming took 0 bases from V and 2 from J, leaving 15 bases between them. CDR3 loop: CAISESGLANPTDTQYF. As DNA, the CDR3 is TGTGCCATCAGTGAGTCGGGGCTAGCGAATCCCACAGATACGCAGTATTTT.

The sample holds many counts of this clonotype. V gene TRBV11-1 combines with J gene TRBJ2-3; no definite D call. Trimming left V 3 bases short and J 2 bases short, with 15 bases between. The germline V gene encodes CDR1 SGHAT and CDR2 FQDESV (reference sequence). The CDR3 sequence is 16 residues long. The CDR3 region has the DNA TGTGCCAGCAGCTTTAGAGCTTCCGCGATCACAGATACGCAGTATTTT. Protein product: CASSFRASAITDTQYF.